Listed here are 15 T cell receptor beta chains from one sample, sequenced in a study of radiation and T cells in renal cell carcinoma. Measured with immunoSEQ multiplex PCR; TCRdb has only the in-frame clones, and not every one. The table shows roughly 130,000 clones, with about 88% occurring only once. Time point specified: blood 2 weeks post-SBRT. Treatment noted: 15 Gy SBRT to primary tumor, nephrectomy 4 weeks later. The material sequenced was blood, taken from a patient whose treatment included radiotherapy and nephrectomy. The receptor source for this set is a woman aged 70-85 years with renal cell carcinoma.

This clone was found once. The rearrangement joins TRBV21-1 to TRBJ2-1; the table's D gene call, TRBD2, was not cross checked with the DNA. TRBV21-1 is deemed a pseudogene. The CDR3 has 17 residues. The CDR3 loop is CASSKPTSRSSYNEQFF. The DNA for the CDR3 is TGTGCCAGCAGCAAACCGACTAGCCGGAGCTCCTACAATGAGCAGTTCTTC.

This sequence joins TRBV6-5 and TRBJ1-2; D uncertain. This CDR3 has 15 amino acids. Trimming stripped 6 bases from V and 7 bases from J, with 21 bases between. The germline CDR1 and CDR2 sequences are MNHEY and SVGAGI. The CDR3 DNA sequence: TGTGCCAGCAGCCGAAAGGGAAAGAATACTGGTGGCTACACCTTC. Its translation is CASSRKGKNTGGYTF.

The J gene is TRBJ2-3, the V gene TRBV6-5; the D gene is possibly TRBD2 (6 bases). This CDR3 region has 14 residues. Germline V gene lookup returns CDR1 MNHEY and CDR2 SVGAGI. V dropped 6 bases and J dropped 2 bases, with 12 bases sitting between them. The CDR3 here is CASRGGVNTDTQYF. Written as DNA, the CDR3 is TGTGCCAGCAGGGGCGGGGTCAACACAGATACGCAGTATTTT.

The rearrangement joins TRBV7-2 to TRBJ1-1; no reliable D call. The germline V and J ends were trimmed by 0 bases and 6 bases, with 20 bases remaining between them. This CDR3 spans 17 amino acids. CDR1 and CDR2 from the germline V gene are SGHTA and FQGNSA. Written as DNA, the CDR3 is TGTGCCAGCAGCTTAGCCGGATCTGCAGGCTTACAGTCTGAAGCTTTCTTT. Translated: CASSLAGSAGLQSEAFF. Filled out from reference TRBV7-2 and TRBJ1-1, the complete variable domain reads GAGVSQSPSNKVTEKGKDVELRCDPISGHTALYWYRQSLGQGLEFLIYFQGNSAPDKSGLPSDRFSAERTGGSVSTLTIQRTQQEDSAVYLCASSLAGSAGLQSEAFFGQGTRLTVV.

The chain is built from TRBV6-4 and TRBJ1-2; 7 nucleotides line up with TRBD1. CDR3 length equals 14 residues. V was pared by 6 bases and J by 1 base, with 5 bases of the junction left unmatched. Germline CDR1 MRHNA, CDR2 SNTAGT. CDR3 protein: CASSPGQNNYGYTF. CDR3 in DNA: TGTGCCAGCAGCCCGGGACAGAATAACTATGGCTACACCTTC.

For this clone: The same CDR3 is also encoded by other DNA sequences in this sample. The chain has TRBV2 and TRBJ2-7; D unresolved. The CDR3 runs 11 residues. V was pared by 8 bases and J by 2 bases, with 7 bases between. In germline, CDR1 is SNHLY, CDR2 FYNNEI. CDR3: CASSGAYEQYF. The CDR3 nucleotides read TGTGCCAGCTCTGGCGCCTACGAGCAGTACTTC. Full variable domain (remainder filled in from reference TRBV2 and TRBJ2-7): EPEVTQTPSHQVTQMGQEVILRCVPISNHLYFYWYRQILGQKVEFLVSFYNNEISEKSEIFDDQFSVERPDGSNFTLKIRSTKLEDSAMYFCASSGAYEQYFGPGTRLTVT.

V is TRBV18 and J is TRBJ2-3; D gene unclear. V was shortened by 2 bases and J by 4 bases, with 7 bases between the two germline ends. This CDR3 is 13 amino acids long. CDR1 is KGHSH and CDR2 is LQKENI in the germline V gene. As DNA, the CDR3 is TGTGCCAGCTCACCAAAGGCGGCAGATACGCAGTATTTT. It translates to CASSPKAADTQYF.

V usage is TRBV6-1 and J usage is TRBJ1-6; TRBD1 agrees at 7 bases. Germline V gene data show CDR1 as MNHNS and CDR2 as SASEGT. The J segment lost 7 bases and the V segment lost 7 bases, leaving 4 bases of the junction unmatched. This CDR3 spans 13 amino acids. The CDR3 protein is CASTGTANSPLHF. The CDR3 bases are TGTGCCAGCACCGGGACAGCAAATTCACCCCTCCACTTT.

The J gene is TRBJ1-1, the V gene TRBV2; the match to TRBD1 covers 7 bases. The CDR3 totals 13 residues. Trimming removed 6 bases from V and 4 bases from J; junction bases left unmatched: 5. Germline CDR1 SNHLY, CDR2 FYNNEI. The CDR3 nucleotides are TGTGCCAGCAGCGACAGGGCCCCCACTGAAGCTTTCTTT. This sequence encodes CASSDRAPTEAFF.

This clone showed up just once. The V gene is TRBV18, the J gene TRBJ1-6; no reliable D call. V gave up 5 bases and J gave up 9 bases, with 14 bases separating them. CDR1 and CDR2 from the germline V gene are KGHSH and LQKENI. The CDR3 sequence is 14 residues long. In DNA, the CDR3 is TGTGCCAGCTCATACCCGCCAGAAGGTTCACCCCTCCACTTT. It codes for CASSYPPEGSPLHF.

The chain has TRBV9 and TRBJ2-3; 8 bases align to TRBD1. V dropped 1 base and J dropped 4; count of bases not matched to a gene: 2. Per the germline V gene, CDR1 is SGDLS and CDR2 is YYNGEE. The CDR3 consists of 14 residues. This chain's CDR3 is CASSVSQGADTQYF. The CDR3 DNA sequence: TGTGCCAGCAGCGTATCACAGGGGGCAGATACGCAGTATTTT.

The rearrangement uses TRBV4-2 and TRBJ1-5, with D possibly matching TRBD1 (6 bases). Germline V gene lookup returns CDR1 LGHNA and CDR2 YNFKEQ. Trimming removed 0 bases from V and 5 bases from J, with 14 bases in between. The CDR3 is made up of 16 amino acids. CDR3 loop: CASSQDRQGSYQPQHF. For the CDR3, the DNA is TGTGCCAGCAGCCAAGATAGGCAGGGGTCCTATCAGCCCCAGCATTTT.

This rearrangement joins TRBV19 to TRBJ2-7; no definite D call. This CDR3 comprises 12 residues. Germline values: CDR1 LNHDA, CDR2 SQIVND (reference sequence). V lost 6 bases, J lost 5 bases, and 11 bases lay in between. CDR3: CASSPRANEQYF. In DNA form, the CDR3 reads TGTGCCAGTAGCCCCCGGGCCAACGAGCAGTACTTC.

The gene calls are TRBV9 and TRBJ1-3; D gene uncertain. V was shortened by 0 bases and J by 2 bases, with 18 bases between the two germline ends. The germline gives CDR1 SGDLS, CDR2 YYNGEE. This CDR3 is 18 amino acids long. The CDR3 bases are TGTGCCAGCAGCGTAGATATAAGACCGGGTGTTGCTGGAAACACCATATATTTT. This gives the protein CASSVDIRPGVAGNTIYF.

The chain uses TRBV7-2 and TRBJ2-5; TRBD2 matches at 7 bases. V shed 5 bases and J 2 bases; nucleotides not matched to a gene: 8. This CDR3 comprises 15 residues. Germline V gives CDR1 SGHTA, CDR2 FQGNSA. The CDR3 loop reads CASSPGAGRQETQYF. Written as DNA, the CDR3 is TGTGCCAGCAGCCCAGGAGCGGGGCGACAAGAGACCCAGTACTTC.